These 21 T cell receptor beta chains originate from one sample sequenced in a study of T cells after yellow fever vaccination. Each CDR3 protein gets one entry after TCRdb re-called the 5' RACE reads with MiXCR. The profile covers hundreds of thousands of distinct CDR3 sequences, with over 9% appearing a single time and approximately 15% taken by the ten largest. The input for sequencing was PBMCs, taken on the day of the yellow fever booster vaccination. The receptors were gathered from a man aged 30 to 39 who received the YFV17D yellow fever vaccine.

This clonotype was observed a few times. The chain recombines TRBV6-1 with TRBJ2-3; 7 nucleotides line up with TRBD2. Germline CDR1 MNHNS, CDR2 SASEGT. The junction had 3 bases not matched to a gene; V was cut back by 6 bases and J by 0 bases. The CDR3 has 14 amino acids. The CDR3 sequence is CASRSGISTDTQYF. The DNA of the CDR3 is TGTGCCAGCAGAAGCGGGATAAGCACAGATACGCAGTATTTT.

This clonotype was found a few times. The chain joins TRBV6-5 to TRBJ2-7; 9 bases align to TRBD1. V lost 0 bases and J lost 3; bases outside the gene matches: 12. CDR1 and CDR2 from the germline V gene are MNHEY and SVGAGI. The CDR3 consists of 18 residues. The CDR3 nucleotides are TGTGCCAGCAGTTACTCGAAGGGTCTTGGGGGACAGGGCTACGAGCAGTACTTC. Residues: CASSYSKGLGGQGYEQYF.

This chain uses TRBV12-3 or TRBV12-4 with TRBJ2-1; TRBD2 aligns across 8 bases. V lost 5 bases, J lost 1 base, and 7 bases stayed unmatched. CDR3 length: 16 amino acids. The CDR3 region has the DNA TGTGCCAGCAGTCACGGGGGGGCGCGTTCCTACAATGAGCAGTTCTTC. This encodes CASSHGGARSYNEQFF.

This chain joins TRBV29-1 and TRBJ2-5, with 9 bases identical to TRBD1. CDR3 length: 14 amino acids. Germline V CDR1 and CDR2: SQVTM, ANQGSEA. Trimming removed 5 bases from V and 1 base from J; junction bases left unmatched: 5. The CDR3 loop is CSVTTGGFQETQYF. DNA of the CDR3: TGCAGCGTTACGACAGGGGGATTCCAAGAGACCCAGTACTTC.

This clonotype was observed a handful of times. V usage is TRBV5-1 and J usage is TRBJ1-1; D perhaps matches TRBD1 (6 bases). V dropped 1 base and J dropped 4 bases, with 11 bases sitting between them. The length of the CDR3 is 14 residues. CDR1 is SGHRS and CDR2 is YFSETQ in the germline V gene. The CDR3 DNA reads as TGCGCCAGCAGCTTGACAGGGAGAGGCACTGAAGCTTTCTTT. Translating gives CASSLTGRGTEAFF.

Comments on this clonotype: Because the CDR3 is missing its conserved closing phenylalanine or tryptophan, this is likely a read error. The V and J genes are TRBV5-4 and TRBJ2-3; 11 positions match TRBD2. Germline loops: CDR1 SGHNT, CDR2 YYREEE (reference sequence). The V and J ends lost 4 bases and 3 bases, in that order; junction bases with no gene match: 7. CDR3 length: 16 amino acids. CDR3 sequence reads: CASSSRLAGMTDTQYS. Written as DNA, the CDR3 is TGTGCCAGCAGCAGTCGACTAGCGGGAATGACAGATACGCAGTATTCT.

This clonotype was observed at least ten times. The gene calls are TRBV7-3 and TRBJ2-1; 8 bases align to TRBD2. V was pared by 6 bases and J by 6 bases, with 13 bases of the junction left unmatched. This CDR3 contains 16 residues. The germline V gene has CDR1 SGHTA and CDR2 FQGTGA. The CDR3 nucleotides read TGTGCCAGCAGTCCCGTGCGGGAGGAGTCACGCAATGAGCAGTTCTTC. It codes for CASSPVREESRNEQFF. The full variable domain, in which reference TRBV7-3 and TRBJ2-1 provide the parts outside the CDR3, is GAGVSQTPSNKVTEKGKYVELRCDPISGHTALYWYRQSLGQGPEFLIYFQGTGAADDSGLPNDRFFAVRPEGSVSTLKIQRTERGDSAVYLCASSPVREESRNEQFFGPGTRLTVL.

The V gene is TRBV5-1, the J gene TRBJ2-1; D remains ambiguous. Per the germline V gene, CDR1 is SGHRS and CDR2 is YFSETQ. The CDR3 totals 14 residues. Deletions cut 2 bases from V and 2 bases from J, with 8 bases between. The CDR3 loop is CASSFQPTYNEQFF. The CDR3 DNA reads as TGCGCCAGCAGCTTCCAGCCCACCTACAATGAGCAGTTCTTC. The variable domain in full, with the rest retrieved from reference TRBV5-1 and TRBJ2-1, is KAGVTQTPRYLIKTRGQQVTLSCSPISGHRSVSWYQQTPGQGLQFLFEYFSETQRNKGNFPGRFSGRQFSNSRSEMNVSTLELGDSALYLCASSFQPTYNEQFFGPGTRLTVL.

This clonotype was recorded a few times. This rearrangement joins TRBV9 to TRBJ2-3; TRBD1 is a possible D gene (6 bases). CDR1 and CDR2 (germline): SGDLS, YYNGEE. Trimming removed 3 bases from V and 6 bases from J, with 14 bases in between. The CDR3 totals 14 residues. The CDR3 spells CASSAPRGFDTQYF. The CDR3 DNA is TGTGCCAGCAGCGCCCCCAGGGGTTTTGATACGCAGTATTTT.

This chain uses TRBV6-1 with TRBJ1-2, with D perhaps matching TRBD1 (6 bases). Trimming removed 0 bases at V and 0 bases at J, with 11 bases between. CDR3 length: 16 amino acids. The germline CDR1 and CDR2 sequences are MNHNS and SASEGT. The CDR3 DNA reads TGTGCCAGCAGTGAAGCGGCGGGACATACTAACTATGGCTACACCTTC. Amino acid sequence: CASSEAAGHTNYGYTF.

This chain joins TRBV20-1 and TRBJ1-5, with D perhaps TRBD1 (5 bases). Per the germline V gene, CDR1 is DFQATT and CDR2 is SNEGSKA (reference sequence). The CDR3 is 16 amino acids. The CDR3 nucleotides read TGCAGCTTCTGGGGCCAGGGTCCGTGCTGGGGTTGGCCCCAGCATTTT. It specifies CSFWGQGPCWGWPQHF.

This clonotype has only a few counts. The DNA for the CDR3 is TGTGCCAGCAAGTACGGGGACAGACCCTCCTACGAGCAGTACTTC. Amino acid sequence: CASKYGDRPSYEQYF. The rearrangement joins TRBV27 to TRBJ2-7, with TRBD1 matching over 7 bases. Germline assignment: CDR1 MNHEY and CDR2 SMNVEV (reference sequence). The CDR3 extends over 15 amino acids. V lost 7 bases, J lost 0 bases, and 9 bases stayed unmatched.

This sequence joins TRBV27 and TRBJ2-1; 9 nucleotides align to TRBD2. J lost 8 bases, V lost 8 bases, and 10 bases had no gene match. The CDR3 extends over 14 amino acids. CDR1 MNHEY and CDR2 SMNVEV come from the germline V gene (reference sequence). The CDR3 bases are TGTGCCAGCTGGTCTGCGGGAGGGCTTTATGAGCAGTTCTTC. This sequence encodes CASWSAGGLYEQFF.

This clonotype was seen more than once but under ten times. The chain recombines TRBV4-3 with TRBJ2-1; D call uncertain. The CDR3 is made up of 15 amino acids. Germline V CDR1 and CDR2: LGHNA, YSLEER. V lost 6 bases and J lost 0, with 12 bases in between. CDR3 protein: CASRPTAFSYNEQFF. In DNA, the CDR3 is TGCGCCAGCAGGCCGACTGCTTTCTCCTACAATGAGCAGTTCTTC.

CDR3 in amino acids: CATDPSGSTTQYF. DNA of the CDR3: TGTGCCACCGACCCGAGCGGGAGTACTACGCAGTATTTT. V and J are TRBV7-6 and TRBJ2-3, with TRBD2 matching 8 bases. The ends lost 10 bases at V and 8 bases at J; junction bases unmatched: 11. The germline V gene encodes CDR1 SGHVS and CDR2 FNYEAQ. The CDR3 contains 13 residues.

A few counts support this clonotype. This sequence joins TRBV12-3 or TRBV12-4 and TRBJ2-5; D may correspond to TRBD1 or TRBD2 (5 bases each). V was clipped by 2 bases and J by 5 bases, with 15 bases between them. The CDR3 is 15 amino acids. DNA for the CDR3: TGTGCCAGCAGTTTACTAAAGGGGAGTAGGGAGACCCAGTACTTC. Its protein is CASSLLKGSRETQYF.

This rearrangement joins TRBV27 to TRBJ1-1; 7 bases align to TRBD1. Per the germline V gene, CDR1 is MNHEY and CDR2 is SMNVEV (reference sequence). The CDR3 loop spans 16 amino acids. V trimming: 6 bases; J trimming: 0 bases; junction bases outside the gene matches: 10. This chain's CDR3 is CASSPRGQLLNTEAFF. CDR3 bases: TGTGCCAGCAGCCCAAGGGGACAGCTACTGAACACTGAAGCTTTCTTT.

The J gene is TRBJ2-1, the V gene TRBV7-6; 7 bases map to TRBD2. CDR1 is SGHVS and CDR2 is FNYEAQ in the germline V gene. This CDR3 spans 14 amino acids. V was pared by 4 bases and J by 2 bases, with 2 bases of the junction left unmatched. The CDR3 DNA sequence: TGTGCCAGCAGCTGGGACTACACCTACAATGAGCAGTTCTTC. This gives the protein CASSWDYTYNEQFF.

The chain uses TRBV3-1 and TRBJ1-2, with unresolved D. CDR1 and CDR2 (germline): LGHDT, YNNKEL (reference sequence). This CDR3 spans 12 amino acids. V gave up 7 bases and J gave up 2 bases, with 8 bases separating them. CDR3 nucleotides: TGTGCCAGCACCCCAAGGAACTATGGCTACACCTTC. It encodes CASTPRNYGYTF.

This chain joins TRBV20-1 and TRBJ2-1; D is undetermined. CDR1 is DFQATT and CDR2 is SNEGSKA in the germline V gene (reference sequence). The CDR3 consists of 13 residues. V was pared by 3 bases and J by 5 bases, with 11 bases between. CDR3 bases: TGCAGTGCTAGGTCTTGGGAACACAATGAGCAGTTCTTC. It codes for CSARSWEHNEQFF.

This clonotype was picked up a small number of times. The chain employs TRBV7-6 and TRBJ2-3, with 10 bases lining up with TRBD2. CDR3 length: 17 amino acids. The V segment lost 4 bases and the J segment 6 bases; nucleotides outside the gene matches: 13. The germline V gene encodes CDR1 SGHVS and CDR2 FNYEAQ. The CDR3 loop is CASSSEGASGSWDTQYF. CDR3 sequence (DNA): TGTGCCAGCAGCTCGGAGGGGGCTAGCGGGAGTTGGGATACGCAGTATTTT.